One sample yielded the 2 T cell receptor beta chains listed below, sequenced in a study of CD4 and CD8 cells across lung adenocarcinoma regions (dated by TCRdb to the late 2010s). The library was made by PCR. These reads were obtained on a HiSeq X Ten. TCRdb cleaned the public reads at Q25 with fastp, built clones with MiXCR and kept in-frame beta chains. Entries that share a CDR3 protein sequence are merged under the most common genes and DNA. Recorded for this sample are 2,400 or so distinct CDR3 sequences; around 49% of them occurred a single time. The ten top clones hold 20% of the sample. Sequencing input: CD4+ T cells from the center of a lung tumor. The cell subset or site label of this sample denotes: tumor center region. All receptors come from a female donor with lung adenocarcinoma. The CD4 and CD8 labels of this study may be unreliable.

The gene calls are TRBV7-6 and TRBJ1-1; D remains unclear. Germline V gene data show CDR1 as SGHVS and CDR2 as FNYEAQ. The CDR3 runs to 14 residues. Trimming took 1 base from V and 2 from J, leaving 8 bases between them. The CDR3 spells CASSLEAVNTEAFF. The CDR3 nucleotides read TGTGCCAGCAGCTTAGAAGCGGTAAACACTGAAGCTTTCTTT.

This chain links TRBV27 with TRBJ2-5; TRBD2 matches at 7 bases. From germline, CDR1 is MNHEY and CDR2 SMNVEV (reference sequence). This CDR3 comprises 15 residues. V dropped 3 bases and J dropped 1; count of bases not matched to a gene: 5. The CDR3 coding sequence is TGTGCCAGCAGTTTGTCGACTAGCTTCCAAGAGACCCAGTACTTC. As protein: CASSLSTSFQETQYF.